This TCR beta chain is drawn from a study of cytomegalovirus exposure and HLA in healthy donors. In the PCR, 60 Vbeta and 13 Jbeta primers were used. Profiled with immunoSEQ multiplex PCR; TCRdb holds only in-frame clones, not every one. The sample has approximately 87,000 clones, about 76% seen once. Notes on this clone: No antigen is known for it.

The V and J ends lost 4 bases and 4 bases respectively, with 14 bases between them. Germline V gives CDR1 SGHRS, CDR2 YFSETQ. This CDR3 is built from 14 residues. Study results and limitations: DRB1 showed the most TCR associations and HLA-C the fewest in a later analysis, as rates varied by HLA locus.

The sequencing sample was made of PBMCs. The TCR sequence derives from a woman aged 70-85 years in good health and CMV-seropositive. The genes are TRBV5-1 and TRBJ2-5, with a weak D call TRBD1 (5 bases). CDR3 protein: CASSRTTEAETQYF. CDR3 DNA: TGCGCCAGCAGCAGAACGACAGAAGCAGAGACCCAGTACTTC.